One and the same sample provided the 18 T cell receptor beta chains below, sequenced in a study of T-cell memory formation after mild COVID-19. TCRdb reanalysed the 5' RACE reads using MiXCR and keeps one entry per CDR3 protein. The repertoire has about 100,000 distinct CDR3 sequences, approximately 10% of them found once; the top ten carry roughly 40%. The specimen sequenced was PBMCs or a T cell subset sorted from them (not recorded which). These TCRs come from a man younger than 30 who had mild COVID-19 (a few samples of this study predate the infection). Cell type and time point are not known.

The V call is TRBV6-2 or TRBV6-3, the J call TRBJ1-1; a possible D gene is TRBD1 (5 bases). The CDR3 sequence is 18 residues long. V was cut by 6 bases and J by 0 bases, with 23 bases left in between. Germline CDR1 MNHEY, CDR2 SVGEGT. The CDR3, as DNA: TGTGCCAGCAGCCTAAGGGAGACCCAGGGCATCGTGAACACTGAAGCTTTCTTT. Translated: CASSLRETQGIVNTEAFF.

This clonotype was recorded at least ten times. The V call is TRBV6-2 or TRBV6-3, the J call TRBJ2-3, with a tentative D call TRBD2 (5 bases). The length of the CDR3 is 15 residues. Trimming stripped 2 bases from V and 4 bases from J, with 13 bases between. The germline gives CDR1 MNHEY, CDR2 SVGEGT. The CDR3 loop reads CASSYRGQEADTQYF. CDR3 in DNA: TGTGCCAGCAGTTACAGAGGCCAGGAGGCAGATACGCAGTATTTT.

This clonotype showed up many times. The chain has TRBV19 and TRBJ2-1; 9 positions agree with TRBD2. This CDR3 spans 14 amino acids. Germline V CDR1 and CDR2: LNHDA, SQIVND (reference sequence). With 5 bases clipped from V and 8 bases from J, the junction kept 7 bases outside the gene matches. Here the CDR3 reads CASSSRGGHDEQFF. In nucleotides, the CDR3 is TGTGCCAGTAGTTCGCGGGGGGGCCATGATGAGCAGTTCTTC.

This clonotype has ten or more counts. The chain couples TRBV5-4 to TRBJ2-3; no definite D call. The germline CDR1 and CDR2 sequences are SGHNT and YYREEE (reference sequence). Trimming shortened V by 0 bases and J by 5 bases, and 7 bases separated the two germline ends. CDR3 length: 13 amino acids. The CDR3 DNA reads TGTGCCAGCAGCTTGGAATATGGAGATACGCAGTATTTT. Its protein product is CASSLEYGDTQYF.

The V call is TRBV28, the J call TRBJ1-1; no reliable D call. The CDR3 totals 13 residues. Germline CDR1 is MDHEN and CDR2 is SYDVKM. V was trimmed by 5 bases and J by 1 base, leaving 8 bases between them. The CDR3 region is CASSLTKNTEAFF. The CDR3 coding sequence is TGTGCCAGCAGTCTTACGAAGAACACTGAAGCTTTCTTT.

The rearrangement links TRBV7-9 to TRBJ2-3; D remains ambiguous. The ends were cut back, 5 bases at V and 0 bases at J, with 9 bases in the middle. Germline V CDR1 and CDR2: SEHNR, FQNEAQ (reference sequence). The CDR3 runs to 14 residues. In DNA, the CDR3 is TGTGCCAGCAGCCCGGATACTAGCACAGATACGCAGTATTTT. Translating gives CASSPDTSTDTQYF.

The CDR3 sequence is CASSPYTLARSTDTQYF. DNA for the CDR3: TGTGCCAGCAGCCCCTATACCCTAGCGAGGAGCACAGATACGCAGTATTTT. This sequence joins TRBV7-3 and TRBJ2-3; D possibly corresponds to TRBD2 (6 bases). V shed 5 bases and J shed 0 bases, with 18 bases lying between them. Looked up from germline, CDR1 is SGHTA and CDR2 is FQGTGA. This CDR3 region has 17 residues.

This clonotype has a handful of counts. This chain links TRBV27 with TRBJ2-7; TRBD2 agrees at 9 bases. The CDR3 is made up of 15 amino acids. Germline V gene data show CDR1 as MNHEY and CDR2 as SMNVEV (reference sequence). V lost 3 bases, J lost 2 bases, and 5 bases stayed unmatched. CDR3 amino acids: CASSFLSSGTYEQYF. As DNA, the CDR3 is TGTGCCAGCAGTTTCCTGTCTAGCGGGACCTACGAGCAGTACTTC.

In its sample, this clonotype was seen a few times. The V gene is TRBV9, the J gene TRBJ2-5; 8 nucleotides agree with TRBD1. CDR1 SGDLS and CDR2 YYNGEE come from the germline V gene. With V trimmed by 0 bases and J by 5 bases, 9 bases remained unmatched. The CDR3 runs 16 residues. This CDR3 is CASSVEGSGGRETQYF. CDR3 nucleotides: TGTGCCAGCAGCGTAGAGGGGTCAGGGGGCCGGGAGACCCAGTACTTC.

This chain connects TRBV7-9 to TRBJ1-3, with a weak D call TRBD1 (5 bases). CDR1 SEHNR and CDR2 FQNEAQ come from the germline V gene (reference sequence). V was clipped by 1 base and J by 7 bases, with 11 bases between them. The CDR3 runs to 14 residues. Here the CDR3 DNA reads TGTGCCAGCAGCTTAGGGGGGACCATCAACACCATATATTTT. Amino acid sequence: CASSLGGTINTIYF.

In this sample, this clonotype turned up many times. The J gene is TRBJ2-5, the V gene TRBV7-6; D gene uncertain. CDR3 size: 16 residues. The V gene's germline CDR1 is SGHVS and CDR2 FNYEAQ. The V end was cut by 3 bases, the J end by 1 base, with 15 bases between. CDR3 DNA sequence: TGTGCCAGCAGCTTTACAGTTCCCCGGGCCCAAGAGACCCAGTACTTC. Encoded protein: CASSFTVPRAQETQYF.

This clonotype was seen a few times. This sequence joins TRBV6-4 and TRBJ2-5, with 8 bases that match TRBD1. CDR1 is MRHNA, CDR2 SNTAGT, per germline. The CDR3 length is 15 residues. Trimming at V came to 4 bases and at J to 5 bases, leaving 9 bases not matched to a gene. CDR3 residues: CASSANAGQAETQYF. CDR3 sequence (DNA): TGTGCCAGCAGTGCCAACGCGGGACAGGCTGAGACCCAGTACTTC.

This clonotype came up a few times. The gene calls are TRBV29-1 and TRBJ2-1; 8 positions match TRBD1. The V gene end was trimmed by 4 bases and the J gene end by 3 bases; junction bases not matched to a gene: 11. From germline, CDR1 is SQVTM and CDR2 ANQGSEA. This CDR3 has 16 amino acids. CDR3: CSVVGVLDRGYNEQFF. Written as DNA, the CDR3 is TGCAGCGTTGTGGGTGTTCTTGACAGGGGCTACAATGAGCAGTTCTTC.

The CDR3 nucleotides are TGCAGCGCAGGGACATCAAGGGGTGAGCAGTTCTTC. This codes for CSAGTSRGEQFF. This chain links TRBV29-1 with TRBJ2-1, with D perhaps matching TRBD1 (6 bases). In germline, CDR1 is SQVTM, CDR2 ANQGSEA. Trimming cost V 7 bases and J 9 bases, with 16 bases left between them. The CDR3 is made up of 12 amino acids.

This clonotype was observed a handful of times. V usage is TRBV11-2 and J usage is TRBJ2-7; D is unclear. The CDR3 runs 14 residues. Trimming pared 3 bases from V and 2 bases from J, leaving 11 bases between. Germline assignment: CDR1 SGHAT and CDR2 FQNNGV. Here the CDR3 reads CASSFETPTYEQYF. CDR3 nucleotide sequence: TGTGCCAGCAGCTTTGAGACTCCTACCTACGAGCAGTACTTC.

This clonotype was seen ten or more times. The V and J genes are TRBV5-1 and TRBJ2-2; TRBD2 aligns across 8 bases. The V and J ends lost 3 bases and 5 bases, in that order; junction bases with no gene match: 12. Germline CDR1 SGHRS, CDR2 YFSETQ. This CDR3 spans 17 amino acids. The CDR3 protein is CASSWQSGGLETGELFF. Written as DNA, the CDR3 is TGCGCCAGCAGCTGGCAGTCGGGAGGGTTGGAGACCGGGGAGCTGTTTTTT.

This clonotype was seen a handful of times. The CDR3 nucleotides read TGTGCCAGCAGCCGCGGGCTTAGCGGGGGGTCCTCCTACAATGAGCAGTTCTTC. Translated: CASSRGLSGGSSYNEQFF. The chain couples TRBV11-2 to TRBJ2-1, with TRBD2 matching over 10 bases. The CDR3 consists of 18 residues. Trimming removed 5 bases from V and 0 bases from J; junction bases left unmatched: 10. Germline V gene lookup returns CDR1 SGHAT and CDR2 FQNNGV.

This clonotype was picked up a small number of times. This chain joins TRBV7-6 and TRBJ1-1; weak D call: TRBD1 (5 bases). Germline V gene sequence: CDR1 SGHVS, CDR2 FNYEAQ. Trimming removed 5 bases from V and 1 base from J, with 8 bases in between. CDR3 length equals 13 residues. CDR3 residues: CASSEGANTEAFF. Written as DNA, the CDR3 is TGTGCCAGCAGCGAAGGGGCGAACACTGAAGCTTTCTTT. The variable domain in full, with the rest retrieved from reference TRBV7-6 and TRBJ1-1, is GAGVSQSPRYKVTKRGQDVALRCDPISGHVSLYWYRQALGQGPEFLTYFNYEAQQDKSGLPNDRFSAERPEGSISTLTIQRTEQRDSAMYRCASSEGANTEAFFGQGTRLTVV.